One sample yielded the 32 T cell receptor beta chains listed below, sequenced in a study of cytomegalovirus exposure and HLA in healthy donors. Use of 60 Vbeta and 13 Jbeta primers characterized the PCR. The table came from immunoSEQ multiplex PCR; TCRdb's copy has only in-frame clones and leaves some out. The sample carries roughly 120,000 clones, more than 60% recorded once. The specimen sequenced was PBMCs. These receptors were collected from a woman aged 40 to 49 in good health and CMV-seropositive.

This chain links TRBV7-2 with TRBJ1-4, with 9 bases matching TRBD1. V lost 1 base, J lost 6 bases, and 3 bases stayed unmatched. The CDR3 has 15 amino acids. The germline V gene encodes CDR1 SGHTA and CDR2 FQGNSA. In nucleotides, the CDR3 is TGTGCCAGCAGCTTAGTCCGGGACAGGGATGAAAAACTGTTTTTT. It encodes CASSLVRDRDEKLFF.

This clone has a handful of counts. The V gene is TRBV4-1, the J gene TRBJ2-7; D may be TRBD2 (5 bases). The germline V gene has CDR1 MGHRA and CDR2 YSYEKL. The V end was cut by 8 bases, the J end by 3 bases, with 14 bases between. CDR3 length: 13 residues. For the CDR3, the DNA is TGCGCCAGCTCCCGGGATGTTATCTACGAGCAGTACTTC. Amino acids: CASSRDVIYEQYF.

The rearrangement uses TRBV5-1 and TRBJ1-2; no clear D gene. V lost 0 bases, J lost 6 bases, and 12 bases lay in between. Germline V CDR1 and CDR2: SGHRS, YFSETQ. CDR3 size: 14 residues. The CDR3 loop is CASSLDTGGNGYTF. CDR3 sequence (DNA): TGCGCCAGCAGCTTGGACACCGGAGGGAATGGCTACACCTTC. The whole variable domain, filled in from reference TRBV5-1 and TRBJ1-2, reads KAGVTQTPRYLIKTRGQQVTLSCSPISGHRSVSWYQQTPGQGLQFLFEYFSETQRNKGNFPGRFSGRQFSNSRSEMNVSTLELGDSALYLCASSLDTGGNGYTFGSGTRLTVV.

The chain carries TRBV28 and TRBJ2-1; TRBD2 matches at 8 bases. The J segment lost 13 bases and the V segment lost 2 bases, leaving 7 bases of the junction unmatched. The CDR3 runs to 13 residues. In germline, CDR1 is MDHEN, CDR2 SYDVKM. Here the CDR3 reads CASSLDPGLGQFF. The CDR3 nucleotides are TGTGCCAGCAGTTTAGATCCGGGACTAGGTCAGTTCTTC.

This clone occurred once. The genes are TRBV18 and TRBJ2-7; tentatively, D is TRBD1 (6 bases). Trimming pared 2 bases from V and 2 bases from J, leaving 13 bases between. This CDR3 spans 15 amino acids. Germline values: CDR1 KGHSH, CDR2 LQKENI. CDR3: CASSPGQDRPYEQYF. The CDR3 DNA is TGTGCCAGCTCACCAGGCCAGGACAGACCCTACGAGCAGTACTTC.

The chain joins TRBV5-6 to TRBJ2-2; D call uncertain. The CDR3 contains 15 residues. The germline V gene encodes CDR1 SGHDT and CDR2 YYEEEE. Trimming removed 5 bases at V and 6 bases at J, with 17 bases between. This chain's CDR3 is CASSSELSIPGELFF. The CDR3 DNA reads as TGTGCCAGCAGTTCGGAGCTAAGCATCCCCGGGGAGCTGTTTTTT.

DNA of the CDR3: TGTGCCAGTAGGGCCGACAGGGGAGCCTACAATGAGCAGTTCTTC. It codes for CASRADRGAYNEQFF. The rearrangement uses TRBV19 and TRBJ2-1; 8 bases fit TRBD1. CDR3 size: 15 residues. Germline lookup yields CDR1 LNHDA and CDR2 SQIVND (reference sequence). The junction had 6 bases not matched to a gene; V was cut back by 6 bases and J by 2 bases.

J is TRBJ2-2 and V is TRBV28; 8 bases fit TRBD1. Germline assignment: CDR1 MDHEN and CDR2 SYDVKM. The ends lost 4 bases at V and 4 bases at J; junction bases unmatched: 17. This CDR3 has 19 amino acids. CDR3 nucleotide sequence: TGTGCCAGCAGTTGGGCCTCAGGTATTGGACAGGGATTCACCGGGGAGCTGTTTTTT. Encoded protein: CASSWASGIGQGFTGELFF. Full variable domain (missing parts from reference TRBV28 and TRBJ2-2): DVKVTQSSRYLVKRTGEKVFLECVQDMDHENMFWYRQDPGLGLRLIYFSYDVKMKEKGDIPEGYSVSREKKERFSLILESASTNQTSMYLCASSWASGIGQGFTGELFFGEGSRLTVL.

This chain uses TRBV11-2 with TRBJ2-5, with 10 bases aligning to TRBD1. The tail of the sequence fits TRBJ2-7 better, so the J call may be wrong. Germline V gene sequence: CDR1 SGHAT, CDR2 FQNNGV. CDR3 length equals 15 residues. The CDR3 DNA is TGTGCCAGCAGCAGACAGGGGGCAAACACCTACGAGCAGTACTTC. This encodes CASSRQGANTYEQYF.

The chain couples TRBV6-7 to TRBJ1-5; the D gene is possibly TRBD1 (5 bases). TRBV6-7 is classed as an ORF, of uncertain function. V was pared by 2 bases and J by 4 bases, with 15 bases between. This CDR3 comprises 16 residues. The CDR3 here is CASSYPRREGNQPQHF. The DNA for the CDR3 is TGTGCCAGCAGTTACCCTCGACGGGAGGGGAATCAGCCCCAGCATTTT.

The J gene is TRBJ1-2, the V gene TRBV6-1; 8 positions agree with TRBD1. After removal of 4 bases from V and 2 bases from J, the junction contained 6 bases not matched to a gene. Germline values: CDR1 MNHNS, CDR2 SASEGT. CDR3 length equals 15 residues. The CDR3 here is CASSAPGQANYGYTF. In nucleotides, the CDR3 is TGTGCCAGCAGTGCCCCGGGACAGGCGAACTATGGCTACACCTTC.

In its sample, this clone was seen once. The rearrangement uses TRBV4-2 and TRBJ2-1; tentative D call: TRBD1 (6 bases). The CDR3 runs to 14 residues. Germline CDR1 reads LGHNA; CDR2 reads YNFKEQ. V was clipped by 6 bases and J by 6 bases, with 15 bases between them. The CDR3 nucleotides read TGTGCCAGCAGTCGGGGTGAGGGGGTCAATGAGCAGTTCTTC. Amino acids: CASSRGEGVNEQFF.

CDR3 nucleotides: TGTGCCAGCAGCTTGGACTCAATCGGCGAGCAGTACTTC. This gives the protein CASSLDSIGEQYF. The V call is TRBV5-4, the J call TRBJ2-7; no reliable D call. V lost 0 bases to trimming and J lost 6 bases, with 10 bases between them. The germline CDR1 and CDR2 sequences are SGHNT and YYREEE (reference sequence). This CDR3 comprises 13 residues. Full variable domain (rest looked up from reference TRBV5-4 and TRBJ2-7): ETGVTQSPTHLIKTRGQQVTLRCSSQSGHNTVSWYQQALGQGPQFIFQYYREEENGRGNFPPRFSGLQFPNYSSELNVNALELDDSALYLCASSLDSIGEQYFGPGTRLTVT.

Concerning this clone: The conserved closing phenylalanine or tryptophan is absent in this CDR3, likely reflecting a read error. The gene calls are TRBV7-3 and TRBJ1-1; unclear D gene. V was cut by 1 base and J by 10 bases, with 13 bases left in between. Looked up from germline, CDR1 is SGHTA and CDR2 is FQGTGA. The CDR3 is 13 amino acids. CDR3 sequence (DNA): TGTGCCAGCAGCTTAAGTCGGCAAGAGGCAGCTTTCCTT. Encoded protein: CASSLSRQEAAFL.

The rearrangement joins TRBV5-5 to TRBJ2-2, with 7 nucleotides matching TRBD1. The CDR3 consists of 16 residues. Germline CDR1 is SGHKS and CDR2 is YYEKEE (reference sequence). The junction had 10 bases not matched to a gene; V was cut back by 4 bases and J by 4 bases. CDR3 region: CASSPRTGVTTGELFF. CDR3 sequence (DNA): TGTGCCAGCAGCCCGCGCACAGGGGTCACCACCGGGGAGCTGTTTTTT. The entire variable domain, with the rest obtained from reference TRBV5-5 and TRBJ2-2, is as follows: DAGVTQSPTHLIKTRGQQVTLRCSPISGHKSVSWYQQVLGQGPQFIFQYYEKEERGRGNFPDRFSARQFPNYSSELNVNALLLGDSALYLCASSPRTGVTTGELFFGEGSRLTVL.

This clone was counted a few times. J is TRBJ2-1 and V is TRBV5-4; TRBD2 agrees at 15 bases. Germline V gene lookup returns CDR1 SGHNT and CDR2 YYREEE (reference sequence). The CDR3 has 16 residues. V shed 0 bases and J 9 bases; nucleotides not matched to a gene: 4. The DNA for the CDR3 is TGTGCCAGCAGCTTGGGGACTAGCGGGGGGGCAATTGAGCAGTTCTTC. This gives the protein CASSLGTSGGAIEQFF.

The rearrangement links TRBV5-1 to TRBJ2-7; tentative D call: TRBD1 (6 bases). CDR3 size: 13 residues. The germline V and J ends were trimmed by 6 bases and 2 bases, with 12 bases remaining between them. Per the germline V gene, CDR1 is SGHRS and CDR2 is YFSETQ. CDR3 region: CASNPDSTYEQYF. CDR3 bases: TGCGCCAGCAACCCGGACAGCACCTACGAGCAGTACTTC. The full variable domain, rest sourced from reference TRBV5-1 and TRBJ2-7, is KAGVTQTPRYLIKTRGQQVTLSCSPISGHRSVSWYQQTPGQGLQFLFEYFSETQRNKGNFPGRFSGRQFSNSRSEMNVSTLELGDSALYLCASNPDSTYEQYFGPGTRLTVT.

The V gene is TRBV28, the J gene TRBJ1-1; D remains unclear. V lost 7 bases, J lost 1 base, and 13 bases lay in between. The germline V gene has CDR1 MDHEN and CDR2 SYDVKM. This CDR3 comprises 14 residues. For the CDR3, the DNA is TGTGCCAGCACCCGTAGCGGATCGAACACTGAAGCTTTCTTT. Translating it yields CASTRSGSNTEAFF.

J is TRBJ2-7 and V is TRBV14; perhaps TRBD1 as D (6 bases). CDR3 length: 12 amino acids. The ends were cut back, 4 bases at V and 9 bases at J, with 13 bases in the middle. Germline V gene sequence: CDR1 SGHDN, CDR2 FVKESK. The CDR3 DNA is TGTGCCAGCAGCCCGGAACAGGGACCGCAGTACTTC. Residues: CASSPEQGPQYF.

J is TRBJ2-7 and V is TRBV14, with 11 bases identical to TRBD2. Unmatched junction bases numbered 6, after V lost 4 bases and J lost 1 base. The germline gives CDR1 SGHDN, CDR2 FVKESK. The CDR3 contains 16 residues. DNA of the CDR3: TGTGCCAGCAGCCGTTGGACTAGCGGGCATTCCTACGAGCAGTACTTC. This encodes CASSRWTSGHSYEQYF.

The chain combines TRBV19 with TRBJ2-7; 7 nucleotides agree with TRBD2. The ends lost 3 bases at V and 1 base at J; junction bases unmatched: 12. Germline V CDR1 and CDR2: LNHDA, SQIVND (reference sequence). The CDR3 runs 17 residues. CDR3 amino acids: CASSMSRRGGVSYEQYF. As DNA, the CDR3 is TGTGCCAGTAGTATGTCCCGACGCGGGGGTGTTTCCTACGAGCAGTACTTC.

In its sample, this clone was seen a few times. The V call is TRBV11-3, the J call TRBJ2-1, with no clear D. Trimming shortened V by 0 bases and J by 4 bases, and 4 bases separated the two germline ends. CDR3 size: 13 residues. Germline values: CDR1 SGHNT, CDR2 YENEEA. The CDR3 sequence is CASSLDTYNEQFF. CDR3 sequence (DNA): TGTGCCAGCAGCTTAGACACTTACAATGAGCAGTTCTTC.

V and J are TRBV27 and TRBJ2-1; TRBD2 agrees at 8 bases. The length of the CDR3 is 15 residues. Per germline, CDR1 MNHEY and CDR2 SMNVEV (reference sequence). The trim removed 3 bases at V and 5 bases at J, leaving 6 bases unmatched. CDR3 region: CASSFGAGGNNEQFF. CDR3 nucleotide sequence: TGTGCCAGCAGTTTCGGGGCGGGGGGAAACAATGAGCAGTTCTTC.

The V call is TRBV2, the J call TRBJ1-5; TRBD1 matches at 8 bases. Germline V gene data show CDR1 as SNHLY and CDR2 as FYNNEI. Trimming removed 7 bases from V and 5 bases from J; junction bases left unmatched: 7. The CDR3 length is 14 residues. For the CDR3, the DNA is TGTGCCAGCACCCCGGACAGGGACCATCAGCCCCAGCATTTT. Protein product: CASTPDRDHQPQHF.

V gene TRBV6-5 combines with J gene TRBJ1-6, with D tentatively TRBD1 (5 bases). The CDR3 has 15 residues. V was trimmed by 6 bases and J by 0 bases, leaving 9 bases between them. The germline V gene has CDR1 MNHEY and CDR2 SVGAGI. CDR3 residues: CASRRQSSYNSPLHF. CDR3 sequence (DNA): TGTGCCAGCAGAAGACAGAGCTCCTATAATTCACCCCTCCACTTT.

The gene calls are TRBV6-5 and TRBJ1-2; TRBD1 agrees at 9 bases. Germline V CDR1 and CDR2: MNHEY, SVGAGI. The CDR3 runs to 15 residues. With 8 bases clipped from V and 3 bases from J, the junction kept 10 bases outside the gene matches. CDR3: CASQGADRGHYGYTF. The CDR3, as DNA: TGTGCCAGCCAAGGGGCGGACAGGGGTCACTATGGCTACACCTTC.

The rearrangement links TRBV19 to TRBJ2-5, with 7 bases that match TRBD2. Germline trimming cut 5 bases from V and 2 bases from J; bases unmatched to any gene: 5. Per germline, CDR1 LNHDA and CDR2 SQIVND (reference sequence). This CDR3 comprises 14 residues. The CDR3 DNA sequence: TGTGCCAGTAGTGTAGCTAGCGGACAAGAGACCCAGTACTTC. Protein: CASSVASGQETQYF.

This clone appeared a few times. The genes are TRBV10-3 and TRBJ2-2, with 7 positions matching TRBD1. V dropped 2 bases and J dropped 5; count of bases not matched to a gene: 8. The CDR3 consists of 16 residues. Germline V gene lookup returns CDR1 ENHRY and CDR2 SYGVKD. The CDR3 nucleotides are TGTGCCATCAGTGAGAGGGGGACAGTCACGACCGGGGAGCTGTTTTTT. Translating gives CAISERGTVTTGELFF.

This sequence joins TRBV19 and TRBJ1-5; D possibly corresponds to TRBD1 (5 bases). Germline values: CDR1 LNHDA, CDR2 SQIVND (reference sequence). CDR3 length: 16 amino acids. Trimming pared 3 bases from V and 1 base from J, leaving 13 bases between. The CDR3 nucleotides read TGTGCCAGTAGTATTCACGACAGTTGGAGCAATCAGCCCCAGCATTTT. Protein product: CASSIHDSWSNQPQHF.

The chain joins TRBV5-1 to TRBJ2-4; 9 bases agree with TRBD2. The CDR3 runs to 18 residues. Germline V CDR1 and CDR2: SGHRS, YFSETQ. The trim removed 0 bases at V and 0 bases at J, leaving 7 bases unmatched. The CDR3 reads CASSLGGQTSGAKNIQYF. The CDR3 DNA follows: TGCGCCAGCAGCTTGGGGGGGCAGACTAGCGGAGCCAAAAACATTCAGTACTTC. Variable domain in full (rest from reference TRBV5-1 and TRBJ2-4): KAGVTQTPRYLIKTRGQQVTLSCSPISGHRSVSWYQQTPGQGLQFLFEYFSETQRNKGNFPGRFSGRQFSNSRSEMNVSTLELGDSALYLCASSLGGQTSGAKNIQYFGAGTRLSVL.

This clone was detected only a few times. The chain carries TRBV6-5 and TRBJ1-1, with D tentatively TRBD1 (6 bases). Trimming pared 8 bases from V and 5 bases from J, leaving 15 bases between. Germline CDR1 MNHEY, CDR2 SVGAGI. CDR3 length: 13 residues. The DNA for the CDR3 is TGTGCCAGCCTTCGGGGGGCAGGTACTGAAGCTTTCTTT. It translates to CASLRGAGTEAFF.

This clone came up a few times. The chain is built from TRBV28 and TRBJ2-7, with D tentatively TRBD1 (5 bases). The CDR3 consists of 15 residues. V was clipped by 1 base and J by 1 base, with 11 bases between them. Germline values: CDR1 MDHEN, CDR2 SYDVKM. DNA for the CDR3: TGTGCCAGCAGTTTATCCACAGGCCGATCCTACGAGCAGTACTTC. Protein sequence: CASSLSTGRSYEQYF.